Sequencing of this T cell receptor (beta chain) was carried out in a study of quantifying T cell responses using KT2 cells. At the level of the study: RNA was reverse transcribed with TCR alpha and beta constant-region primers. The T4 ligation step was estimated to exceed 8.5% efficiency under optimum conditions.

The V gene lost 0 bases and the J gene lost 0 bases, with 9 bases spanning the gap. CDR1 is SGHRS, CDR2 YFSETQ, per germline. The CDR3 contains 15 residues. This clonotype was counted a few times. The cDNA 3' end received a ligated oligonucleotide with a UMI. First-round PCR used three to five cycles and beta primers RC1.1 and RC1.2 covering TRBC1 and TRBC2. Separate processing of TCR alpha and beta chains began at the second PCR. TCRdb passed the UMI-ligation and nested PCR reads through MiXCR, listing each CDR3 protein once. The sample has tens of thousands of distinct CDR3 sequences, more than 7% seen once. Unfractionated PBMC were spiked with known numbers of KT2 clone cells.

The sequence was obtained from a human donor. The chain recombines TRBV5-1 with TRBJ1-1; D possibly corresponds to TRBD1 (6 bases). Material for sequencing was PBMCs spiked with cells of the T cell clone KT2. CDR3 residues: CASSLADRLNTEAFF. Here the CDR3 DNA reads TGCGCCAGCAGCTTGGCCGACAGGTTGAACACTGAAGCTTTCTTT.